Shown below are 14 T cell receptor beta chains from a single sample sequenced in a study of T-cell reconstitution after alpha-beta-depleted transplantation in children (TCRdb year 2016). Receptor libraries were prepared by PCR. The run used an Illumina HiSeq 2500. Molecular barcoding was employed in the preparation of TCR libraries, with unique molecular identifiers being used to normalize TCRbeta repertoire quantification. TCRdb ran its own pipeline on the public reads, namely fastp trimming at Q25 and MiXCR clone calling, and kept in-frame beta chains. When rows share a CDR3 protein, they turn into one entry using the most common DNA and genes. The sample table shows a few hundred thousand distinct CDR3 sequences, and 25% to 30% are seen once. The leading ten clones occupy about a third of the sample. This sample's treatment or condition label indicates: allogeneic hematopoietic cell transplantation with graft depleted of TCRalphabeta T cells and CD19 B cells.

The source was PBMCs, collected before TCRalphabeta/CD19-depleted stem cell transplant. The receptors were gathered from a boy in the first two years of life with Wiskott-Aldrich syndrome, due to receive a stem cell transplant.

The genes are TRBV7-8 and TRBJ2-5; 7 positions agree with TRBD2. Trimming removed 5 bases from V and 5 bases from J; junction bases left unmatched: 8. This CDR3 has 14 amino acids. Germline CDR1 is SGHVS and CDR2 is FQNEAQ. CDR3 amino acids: CASSHSGTLETQYF. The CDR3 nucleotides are TGTGCCAGCAGCCACAGCGGGACCCTGGAGACCCAGTACTTC.

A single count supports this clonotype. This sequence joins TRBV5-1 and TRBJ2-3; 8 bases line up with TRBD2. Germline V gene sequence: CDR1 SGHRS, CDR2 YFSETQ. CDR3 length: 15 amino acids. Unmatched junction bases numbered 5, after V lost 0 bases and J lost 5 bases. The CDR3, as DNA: TGCGCCAGCAGCTTGGGACAAGCGGGAGAAGATACGCAGTATTTT. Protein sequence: CASSLGQAGEDTQYF.

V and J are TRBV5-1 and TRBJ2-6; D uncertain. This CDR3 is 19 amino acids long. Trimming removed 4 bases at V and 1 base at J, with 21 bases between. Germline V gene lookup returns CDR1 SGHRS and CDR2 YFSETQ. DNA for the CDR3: TGCGCCAGCAGCACGGATGGACGTCTTCTTTCATCTGGGGCCAACGTCCTGACTTTC. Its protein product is CASSTDGRLLSSGANVLTF.

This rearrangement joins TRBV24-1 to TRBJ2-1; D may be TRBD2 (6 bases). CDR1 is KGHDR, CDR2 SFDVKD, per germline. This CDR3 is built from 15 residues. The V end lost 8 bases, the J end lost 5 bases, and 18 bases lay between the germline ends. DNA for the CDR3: TGTGCCACCATGGGTCCACCGGGGGAACACAATGAGCAGTTCTTC. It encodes CATMGPPGEHNEQFF.

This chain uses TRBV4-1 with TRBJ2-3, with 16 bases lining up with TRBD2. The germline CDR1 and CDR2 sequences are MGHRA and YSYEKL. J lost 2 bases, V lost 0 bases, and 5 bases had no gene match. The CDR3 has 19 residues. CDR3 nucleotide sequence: TGCGCCAGCAGCCAAGAGGGGACTAGCGGGAGGGCCGACACAGATACGCAGTATTTT. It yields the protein CASSQEGTSGRADTDTQYF.

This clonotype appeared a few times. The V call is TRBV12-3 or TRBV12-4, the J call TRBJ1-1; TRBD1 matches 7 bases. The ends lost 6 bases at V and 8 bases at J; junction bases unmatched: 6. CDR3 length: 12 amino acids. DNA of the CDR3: TGTGCCAGCAGCCCGATGGACAGGGAAGCTTTCTTT. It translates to CASSPMDREAFF.

CDR3 loop: CASSHRTPGPGELFF. For the CDR3, the DNA is TGTGCCAGCAGCCATCGGACTCCGGGACCCGGGGAGCTGTTTTTT. The J gene is TRBJ2-2, the V gene TRBV28; D possibly matches TRBD1 or TRBD2 (5 bases each). Germline-derived CDR1 and CDR2 are MDHEN and SYDVKM. This CDR3 has 15 amino acids. V dropped 6 bases and J dropped 6 bases, with 17 bases sitting between them.

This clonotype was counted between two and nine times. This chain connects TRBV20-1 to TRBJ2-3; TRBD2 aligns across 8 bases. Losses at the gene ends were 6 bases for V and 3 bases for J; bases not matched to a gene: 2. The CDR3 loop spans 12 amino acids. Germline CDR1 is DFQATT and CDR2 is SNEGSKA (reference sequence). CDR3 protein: CSAGLETDTQYF. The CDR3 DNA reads TGCAGTGCGGGACTAGAAACAGATACGCAGTATTTT.

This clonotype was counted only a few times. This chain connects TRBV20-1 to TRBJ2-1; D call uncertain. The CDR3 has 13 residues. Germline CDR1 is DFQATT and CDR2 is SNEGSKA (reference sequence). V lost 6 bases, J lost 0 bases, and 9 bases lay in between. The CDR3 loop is CSALQDSYNEQFF. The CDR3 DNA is TGCAGTGCCCTCCAGGACTCCTACAATGAGCAGTTCTTC.

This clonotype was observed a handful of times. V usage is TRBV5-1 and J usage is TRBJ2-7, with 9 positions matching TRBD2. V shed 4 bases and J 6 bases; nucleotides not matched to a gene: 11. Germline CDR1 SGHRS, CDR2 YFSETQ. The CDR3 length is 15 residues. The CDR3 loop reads CASSPNLGLASEQYF. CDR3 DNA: TGCGCCAGCAGCCCTAACCTAGGACTAGCGAGCGAGCAGTACTTC. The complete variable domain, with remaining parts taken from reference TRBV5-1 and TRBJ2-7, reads KAGVTQTPRYLIKTRGQQVTLSCSPISGHRSVSWYQQTPGQGLQFLFEYFSETQRNKGNFPGRFSGRQFSNSRSEMNVSTLELGDSALYLCASSPNLGLASEQYFGPGTRLTVT.

CDR3 sequence (DNA): TGTGCCACCAGCTCTAGCGGGAGGGGCGCAGATACGCAGTATTTT. Its protein product is CATSSSGRGADTQYF. The chain combines TRBV15 with TRBJ2-3; 12 bases are shared with TRBD2. The CDR3 contains 15 residues. Trimming removed 5 bases from V and 4 bases from J; junction bases left unmatched: 4. CDR1 is LNHNV, CDR2 YYDKDF, per germline (reference sequence).

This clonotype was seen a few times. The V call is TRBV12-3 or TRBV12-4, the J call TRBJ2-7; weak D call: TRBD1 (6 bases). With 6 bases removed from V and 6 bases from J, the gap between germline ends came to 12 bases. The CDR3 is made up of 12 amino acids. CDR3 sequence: CASRGALAEQYF. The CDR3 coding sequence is TGTGCCAGCAGGGGGGCCCTCGCCGAGCAGTACTTC.

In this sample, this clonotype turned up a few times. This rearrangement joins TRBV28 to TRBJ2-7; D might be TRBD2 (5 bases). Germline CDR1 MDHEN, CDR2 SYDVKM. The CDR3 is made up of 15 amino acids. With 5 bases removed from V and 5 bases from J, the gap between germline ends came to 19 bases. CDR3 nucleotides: TGTGCCAGCAGTGCCTTAGAGGGAAGTGGGAACGAGCAGTACTTC. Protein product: CASSALEGSGNEQYF.

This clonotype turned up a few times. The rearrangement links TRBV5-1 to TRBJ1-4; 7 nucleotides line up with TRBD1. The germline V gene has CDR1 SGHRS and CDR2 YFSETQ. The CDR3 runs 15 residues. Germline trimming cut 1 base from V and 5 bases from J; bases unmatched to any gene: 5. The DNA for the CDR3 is TGCGCCAGCAGCTTGTCCGGGACAGCGAATGAAAAACTGTTTTTT. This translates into CASSLSGTANEKLFF.